The clone carrying this T cell receptor (beta chain) was detected only once. Its specificity is unknown. The source of the sample is a study of radiation and T cells in renal cell carcinoma. In the study overall: Nephrectomy followed 15 Gy stereotactic body radiation by 4 weeks.

Notes on the study in general: Without pretreatment biopsies, baseline tumor clonotype presence was undetermined.

The CDR3 loop spans 15 amino acids. Germline V gene lookup returns CDR1 SGHTA and CDR2 FQGNSA. V lost 2 bases to trimming and J lost 4 bases, with 12 bases between them. Documented time point: baseline pretreatment blood. Documented treatment: 15 Gy SBRT to primary tumor, nephrectomy 4 weeks later. Serial blood draws occurred at baseline and 2 and 4 weeks post-SBRT. The method was immunoSEQ multiplex PCR; TCRdb's version includes in-frame clones alone and lacks a portion of them. The table lists about 150,000 clones, 88% of them singletons. This sample comprised blood, obtained from a patient whose treatment included radiotherapy and nephrectomy. The rearrangement uses TRBV7-2 and TRBJ1-5, with D tentatively TRBD1 (6 bases). This TCR came from a woman aged 70-85 years with renal cell carcinoma. CDR3 amino acids: CASSLTRGQNQPQHF. The CDR3 coding sequence is TGTGCCAGCAGCTTAACGCGGGGACAAAATCAGCCCCAGCATTTT.